A selection of T cell receptor beta chains follows, all from one sample in a study of blood T cell repertoires in COVID-19. Using immunoSEQ multiplex PCR, the repertoire was profiled, and TCRdb retains in-frame clones only, with some absent. This sample yields over 90,000 clones, of which roughly nine tenths are seen a single time; 3% to 4.5% belongs to the top ten. Sequences were obtained from peripheral blood. The source is a woman aged 55-75 years with acute or convalescent COVID-19. Each CDR3 is given with its conserved first and last residue. A D gene is named only where the DNA matches it firmly. Clone size appears in some rows only: once, few, many, or a class for an expanded clone.

V: TRBV28
size: .
J: TRBJ1-5
D: .
DNA: TGTGCCACCAGGCCCTTGGGGGGAGTCAATCAGCCCCAGCATTTT
CDR3: CATRPLGGVNQPQHF

V: TRBV6-6
size: .
J: TRBJ1-5
D: TRBD1
DNA: TGTGCCAGCAGCTCCCAGGGGGTAGGACAGCCCCAGCATTTT
CDR3: CASSSQGVGQPQHF

V: TRBV5-1
size: .
J: TRBJ2-7
D: TRBD2
DNA: TGCGCCAGCAGTCCCGGGACTAGCGGGAGGAATATCTACGAGCAGTACTTC
CDR3: CASSPGTSGRNIYEQYF

V: TRBV29-1
size: .
J: TRBJ2-2
D: TRBD1
DNA: TGCAGCGTTGGGACAGGGGCGAACACCGGGGAGCTGTTTTTT
CDR3: CSVGTGANTGELFF

V: TRBV2
size: .
J: TRBJ1-4
D: TRBD1
DNA: TGTGCCAGCGGGGCACAGGGGACTAATGAAAAACTGTTTTTT
CDR3: CASGAQGTNEKLFF

V: TRBV5-1
size: .
J: TRBJ2-1
D: TRBD2
DNA: TGCGCCAGCAGCCAGCTAGCGGAAGAATACAATGAGCAGTTCTTC
CDR3: CASSQLAEEYNEQFF

V: TRBV5-1
size: once
J: TRBJ2-3
D: .
DNA: TGCGCCAGCAGCCCGGTAAAGGGGGACACAGATACGCAGTATTTT
CDR3: CASSPVKGDTDTQYF

V: TRBV28
size: .
J: TRBJ1-4
D: TRBD1
DNA: TGTGCCAGCAGCACCAGACAGGGTGGGAATGAAAAACTGTTTTTT
CDR3: CASSTRQGGNEKLFF

V: TRBV19
size: .
J: TRBJ1-5
D: .
DNA: TGTGCCAGTAGTACCCGACAGTATAGCAATCAGCCCCAGCATTTT
CDR3: CASSTRQYSNQPQHF

V: TRBV2
size: .
J: TRBJ1-5
D: .
DNA: TGTGCCAGCAGTGAAGCTCGGGGGGCGCAGGGGCCCCAGCATTTT
CDR3: CASSEARGAQGPQHF

V: TRBV7-6
size: .
J: TRBJ2-7
D: TRBD2
DNA: TGTGCCAGCAGCTTAGAGCTAGCGGGATTACCCTACGAGCAGTACTTC
CDR3: CASSLELAGLPYEQYF

V: TRBV24-1
size: .
J: TRBJ2-1
D: TRBD1
DNA: TGTGCCACCAGTGAATCACGGACAGGGAACAATGAGCAGTTCTTC
CDR3: CATSESRTGNNEQFF

V: TRBV19
size: .
J: TRBJ1-2
D: TRBD1
DNA: TGTGCCAGTACGCCAGGGGGGTCCTATGGCTACACCTTC
CDR3: CASTPGGSYGYTF

V: TRBV25-1
size: .
J: TRBJ2-7
D: TRBD1
DNA: TGTGCCAGCAGTTCAGGGGGCAGGTACGAGCAGTACTTC
CDR3: CASSSGGRYEQYF

V: TRBV30
size: .
J: TRBJ1-4
D: .
DNA: TGTGCCTGGAGTGTTCGGGGGATCGGTGAAAAACTGTTTTTT
CDR3: CAWSVRGIGEKLFF

V: TRBV9
size: .
J: TRBJ1-6
D: TRBD1
DNA: TGTGCCAGCAGCCCCGGGGACAGAACAGCACCCCTCCACTTT
CDR3: CASSPGDRTAPLHF

V: TRBV5-1
size: .
J: TRBJ1-6
D: .
DNA: TGCGCCAGCAGCTTGGACGGGGTTTTTGGGTCACCCCTCCACTTT
CDR3: CASSLDGVFGSPLHF

V: TRBV5-1
size: .
J: TRBJ1-1
D: TRBD1
DNA: TGCGCCAGCAGCTTGACAGGGGGCGATCTTGGTGCTGAAGCTTTCTTT
CDR3: CASSLTGGDLGAEAFF

V: TRBV19
size: .
J: TRBJ1-5
D: TRBD1
DNA: TGTGCCAGTAGAGGACAGGGGAATCAGCCCCAGCATTTT
CDR3: CASRGQGNQPQHF

V: TRBV5-1
size: .
J: TRBJ1-3
D: .
DNA: TGCGCCAGCAGCTTGACAGTCTCTGGAAACACCATATATTTT
CDR3: CASSLTVSGNTIYF

V: TRBV28
size: few
J: TRBJ1-6
D: .
DNA: TGTGCCAGCAGTTTCAGCCGGAGTAATTCACCCCTCCACTTT
CDR3: CASSFSRSNSPLHF

V: TRBV5-5
size: .
J: TRBJ1-4
D: TRBD1
DNA: TGTGCCAGCAGCCCGTCTACAGGGGTAGTTTGGGAAAAACTGTTTTTT
CDR3: CASSPSTGVVWEKLFF

V: TRBV2
size: .
J: TRBJ1-2
D: TRBD1
DNA: TGTGCCAGCAGCGTAGACAGGGTTACTAATGGCTACACCTTC
CDR3: CASSVDRVTNGYTF

V: TRBV14
size: .
J: TRBJ2-3
D: TRBD2
DNA: TGTGCCAGCAGCCATACAATCGCGGGAGGGATCTCTAGCACAGATACGCAGTATTTT
CDR3: CASSHTIAGGISSTDTQYF

V: TRBV3-1/TRBV3-2
size: .
J: TRBJ1-6
D: .
DNA: TGTGCCAGCAGCCCAGTCCTCGGACAAAATTCACCCCTCCACTTT
CDR3: CASSPVLGQNSPLHF

V: TRBV2
size: .
J: TRBJ1-1
D: .
DNA: TGTGCCAGCATAAAAAACACTGAAGCTTTCTTT
CDR3: CASIKNTEAFF

V: TRBV2
size: .
J: TRBJ1-4
D: .
DNA: TGTGCCAGCATGGGCCAGGGGTATGAAAAACTGTTTTTT
CDR3: CASMGQGYEKLFF

V: TRBV3-1/TRBV3-2
size: once
J: TRBJ2-1
D: TRBD2
DNA: TGTGCCAGCAGCTTCGGACTAGCGGGAGCATACGAGCAGTTCTTC
CDR3: CASSFGLAGAYEQFF

V: TRBV7-8
size: .
J: TRBJ2-6
D: .
DNA: TGTGCCAGCAGCCTCTACGGGGGAATGCGGGCCAACGTCCTGACTTTC
CDR3: CASSLYGGMRANVLTF

V: TRBV19
size: once
J: TRBJ1-1
D: .
DNA: TGTGCCAGTAGTATTGATCGGGGATCGAACACTGAAGCTTTCTTT
CDR3: CASSIDRGSNTEAFF

V: TRBV3-1/TRBV3-2
size: once
J: TRBJ2-1
D: TRBD2
DNA: TGTGCCAGCAGCCAAGACTCAGCGGGAGGGCGGGAGCAGTTCTTC
CDR3: CASSQDSAGGREQFF

V: TRBV15
size: once
J: TRBJ2-2
D: TRBD2
DNA: TGTGCCACCAGCAGCCGGGCGGGGGGCGACACCGGGGAGCTGTTTTTT
CDR3: CATSSRAGGDTGELFF

V: TRBV27
size: .
J: TRBJ1-2
D: .
DNA: TGTGCCAGCAGTTTATCACAGGGTAACTATGGCTACACCTTC
CDR3: CASSLSQGNYGYTF

V: TRBV28
size: .
J: TRBJ1-4
D: .
DNA: TGTGCCAGCAGCAGGGAGGGCCCTAATGAAAAACTGTTTTTT
CDR3: CASSREGPNEKLFF

V: TRBV7-3
size: .
J: TRBJ2-2
D: TRBD2
DNA: TGTGCCAGCAGCTTAGTAGCGGGAGGGCCCACCGGGGAGCTGTTTTTT
CDR3: CASSLVAGGPTGELFF

V: TRBV10-3
size: few
J: TRBJ2-2
D: .
DNA: TGTGCCATCAGTGAGTCAGGAGCGGGTAGGAACACCGGGGAGCTGTTTTTT
CDR3: CAISESGAGRNTGELFF

V: TRBV18
size: once
J: TRBJ1-1
D: .
DNA: TGTGCCAGCTCACCCCCGGGTGTGTTGAACACTGAAGCTTTCTTT
CDR3: CASSPPGVLNTEAFF

V: TRBV30
size: .
J: TRBJ1-5
D: TRBD1
DNA: TGTGCCTGGAGTCCCACAGGGGGGAATCAGCCCCAGCATTTT
CDR3: CAWSPTGGNQPQHF

V: TRBV3-1/TRBV3-2
size: .
J: TRBJ2-2
D: TRBD2
DNA: TGTGCCAGCAGCCTCGGGAGGTACACCGGGGAGCTGTTTTTT
CDR3: CASSLGRYTGELFF

V: TRBV19
size: .
J: TRBJ1-2
D: .
DNA: TGTGCCAGTACCTGGGACACTTTCTATGGCTACACCTTC
CDR3: CASTWDTFYGYTF

V: TRBV7-7
size: .
J: TRBJ2-1
D: TRBD1
DNA: TGTGCTAGCAGCCCGAACAGGGGAAGGGACAATGAGCAGTTCTTC
CDR3: CASSPNRGRDNEQFF

V: TRBV11-2
size: .
J: TRBJ2-5
D: TRBD2
DNA: TGTGCCAGCAGCTTATGGCCGGGAGGGCTCTCGGAGACCCAGTACTTC
CDR3: CASSLWPGGLSETQYF

V: TRBV24-1
size: .
J: TRBJ2-1
D: .
DNA: TGTGCCACCAGTGATACTACCGGGACTTTAGGGGTCGGTGAGCAGTTCTTC
CDR3: CATSDTTGTLGVGEQFF